This T cell receptor (beta chain) was found in a study of Ad26.COV2.S vaccination and SARS-CoV-2 variants. Across the whole study: Intramuscular Ad26.COV2.S at 5x10^10 or 1x10^11 viral particles. Study-wide findings and caveats: Vaccine and placebo recipients had comparable breadth of non-spike TCRs.

The table came from immunoSEQ multiplex PCR; TCRdb's copy has only in-frame clones and leaves some out. The data hold over 350,000 clones, with about 88% observed a single time. The V gene's germline CDR1 is SEHNR and CDR2 FQNEAQ (reference sequence). The J segment lost 7 bases and the V segment lost 1 base, leaving 4 bases of the junction unmatched. The CDR3 is 15 amino acids. Of note for this clone: Antigen unknown.

As to treatment: some 19 received Ad26.COV2.S at low or high dose, single or two shots; about 5 received placebo; per-sample allocation not given. Samples came from day 63 after the first vaccine or placebo injection. Participants' vaccine, an Ad26 vector, delivered Wuhan-strain SARS-CoV-2 spike. The receptor comes from a person between 18 and 60 years old who received the Ad26.COV2.S COVID-19 vaccine or a placebo. Sequenced material: peripheral blood, taken in a trial of Ad26.COV2.S vaccine versus placebo. The chain links TRBV7-9 to TRBJ1-2; TRBD1 agrees at 12 bases. DNA of the CDR3: TGTGCCAGCAGCTTAGGAGGGACAGGGGGCTCTGGCTACACCTTC. Translating gives CASSLGGTGGSGYTF.